This is a list of T cell receptor beta chains from one sample in a study of blood T cell repertoires in COVID-19. The assay was immunoSEQ multiplex PCR, and TCRdb's table has in-frame clones only and misses some. Of under 170,000 clones listed, 84% were seen once; the top ten hold roughly 2%. Sample: peripheral blood. Source of these receptors: a man between 65 and 85 years old with acute or convalescent COVID-19. The CDR3 runs from the conserved cysteine through the conserved F or W. The D gene is left open where the match is weak. Expanded clones get a size class; other rows say once, few or many, or leave the size out.

clone_size,v_call,j_call,d_call,cdr3_nt,cdr3_aa
NA,TRBV28,TRBJ1-5,TRBD1,TGTGCCAGCAGTTCTCCAGGGGGACCCAATCAGCCCCAGCATTTT,CASSSPGGPNQPQHF
few,TRBV28,TRBJ2-7,NA,TGTGCCAGCAGTTTAAATCTTGGGGGAGGAAGAGACGAGCAGTACTTC,CASSLNLGGGRDEQYF
NA,TRBV5-1,TRBJ2-2,NA,TGCGCCAGCAGCTTGGCCTTCCAGACTCCGCCTGGCACCGGGGAGCTGTTTTTT,CASSLAFQTPPGTGELFF
NA,TRBV29-1,TRBJ1-5,TRBD1,TGCAGCGTTCGACAGGGGGGCCGCAATCAGCCCCAGCATTTT,CSVRQGGRNQPQHF
NA,TRBV9,TRBJ2-2,TRBD1,TGTGCCAGCAGCCCGACGGGGACAGGGGAGAACACCGGGGAGCTGTTTTTT,CASSPTGTGENTGELFF
many,TRBV4-1,TRBJ1-1,NA,TGCGCCAGCAGTCCTACTATCTTCCAAGGGGGGAACACTGAAGCTTTCTTT,CASSPTIFQGGNTEAFF
NA,TRBV12-2,TRBJ2-1,NA,TGTGCAAGTCGTTCCCGGACTAGCGGGAGGGCCATGTATGAGCAGTTCTTC,CASRSRTSGRAMYEQFF
NA,TRBV4-1,TRBJ1-4,NA,TGCGCCAGCCAGCCGGGCGCGGGAGGAAAACTGTTTTTT,CASQPGAGGKLFF
few,TRBV7-8,TRBJ2-2,TRBD2,TGTGCCAGCAGTAAGACTAGCGGGGTCACCGGGGAGCTGTTTTTT,CASSKTSGVTGELFF
NA,TRBV28,TRBJ1-1,NA,TGTGCCAGCAGCGGACTGCCGAACACTGAAGCTTTCTTT,CASSGLPNTEAFF
NA,TRBV7-9,TRBJ1-6,NA,TGTGCCAGCAGCTTAGCGGGCAATAATTCACCCCTCCACTTT,CASSLAGNNSPLHF
NA,TRBV9,TRBJ2-3,NA,TGTGCCAGCAGCGCCAGAAGAAGCGGTAGCACAGATACGCAGTATTTT,CASSARRSGSTDTQYF
once,TRBV6-5,TRBJ2-7,TRBD1,TGTGCCAGCAGTCCCACGGCCGGGACAGCCTACGAGCAGTACTTC,CASSPTAGTAYEQYF
NA,TRBV6-6,TRBJ1-5,NA,TGTGCCAGCAGCTCCAGGGATCAGCCCCAGCATTTT,CASSSRDQPQHF
NA,TRBV10-2,TRBJ2-4,NA,TGCGCCAGCTCCATAGCCAAAAACATTCAGTACTTC,CASSIAKNIQYF
once,TRBV11-2,TRBJ2-7,TRBD2,TGTGCCAGCAGCTTAGTGATCAGCGGGGCAGAAGCCTACGAGCAGTACTTC,CASSLVISGAEAYEQYF
few,TRBV28,TRBJ1-2,TRBD1,TGTGCCAGCAGCCAACCAGCAGGGGGAGGCTATGGCTACACCTTC,CASSQPAGGGYGYTF
NA,TRBV18,TRBJ1-2,TRBD1,TGTGCCAGCTCACGACAGGGTAGCTATGGCTACACCTTC,CASSRQGSYGYTF
NA,TRBV6-2/TRBV6-3,TRBJ2-5,NA,TGTGCCAGCAGACCTAAAGGCCCTCGGTCACCGGGGGAGACCCAGTACTTC,CASRPKGPRSPGETQYF
few,TRBV19,TRBJ1-2,NA,TGTGCCAGTAGTCCTAACCCCACCGGGACTGATTATGGCTACACCTTC,CASSPNPTGTDYGYTF
NA,TRBV27,TRBJ2-2,TRBD1,TGTGCCAGCAGTTTAGGTCCGCCGGGACAGGGTTATACCGGGGAGCTGTTTTTT,CASSLGPPGQGYTGELFF
NA,TRBV3-1/TRBV3-2,TRBJ2-1,TRBD2,TGTGCCAGCGGGGGCCTAGCGGGAGGGGGTGAGCAGTTCTTC,CASGGLAGGGEQFF